The rows below give T cell receptor beta chains drawn from one sample of a study of blood T cell repertoires in COVID-19. Repertoires were generated with immunoSEQ multiplex PCR, while TCRdb's copy carries only in-frame clones and drops some. The data show under 250,000 clones, roughly 94% seen once. Sample: peripheral blood. These receptors were obtained from a young man with acute or convalescent COVID-19. The CDR3 runs from the conserved cysteine through the conserved F or W. A D gene is named only where the DNA matches it firmly. The size field is filled for only some rows; it gives once, few, many or a size class.

CDR3aa: CASREFRGADQPQHF
CDR3nt: TGTGCCAGCAGAGAATTTCGGGGGGCTGATCAGCCCCAGCATTTT
abundance: .
v_gene: TRBV28
d_gene: .
j_gene: TRBJ1-5

CDR3aa: CASSSTTGATQYF
CDR3nt: TGTGCCAGCAGTTCAACTACAGGGGCGACCCAGTACTTC
abundance: .
v_gene: TRBV27
d_gene: TRBD1
j_gene: TRBJ2-5

CDR3aa: CASSQGQLAGGPQETQYF
CDR3nt: TGTGCCAGCAGCCAAGGACAACTAGCGGGAGGGCCCCAAGAGACCCAGTACTTC
abundance: .
v_gene: TRBV3-1/TRBV3-2
d_gene: TRBD2
j_gene: TRBJ2-5

CDR3aa: CASSGERGRRLDEQFF
CDR3nt: TGTGCCAGCAGCGGCGAGCGGGGTCGAAGACTGGATGAGCAGTTCTTC
abundance: .
v_gene: TRBV11-1
d_gene: TRBD2
j_gene: TRBJ2-1

CDR3aa: CAWNEGGYEQYF
CDR3nt: TGTGCCTGGAACGAAGGGGGCTACGAGCAGTACTTC
abundance: few
v_gene: TRBV30
d_gene: .
j_gene: TRBJ2-7

CDR3aa: CASSQILYNTGELFF
CDR3nt: TGTGCCAGCAGCCAGATACTATACAACACCGGGGAGCTGTTTTTT
abundance: .
v_gene: TRBV7-8
d_gene: .
j_gene: TRBJ2-2

CDR3aa: CASSLRTRSSYNEQFF
CDR3nt: TGTGCCAGCAGTTTGAGGACTAGGAGCTCCTACAATGAGCAGTTCTTC
abundance: .
v_gene: TRBV6-5
d_gene: TRBD2
j_gene: TRBJ2-1

CDR3aa: CASSQGSGGNSYEQYF
CDR3nt: TGTGCCAGCAGCCAAGGTAGCGGGGGGAACTCCTACGAGCAGTACTTC
abundance: .
v_gene: TRBV3-1/TRBV3-2
d_gene: TRBD2
j_gene: TRBJ2-7

CDR3aa: CAISEPGTAQETQYF
CDR3nt: TGTGCCATCAGTGAGCCAGGGACAGCCCAAGAGACCCAGTACTTC
abundance: .
v_gene: TRBV10-3
d_gene: TRBD1
j_gene: TRBJ2-5

CDR3aa: CASSSGHLNTGELFF
CDR3nt: TGCGCCAGCAGCTCGGGACATTTGAACACCGGGGAGCTGTTTTTT
abundance: .
v_gene: TRBV5-1
d_gene: .
j_gene: TRBJ2-2

CDR3aa: CASSLRGSGELFF
CDR3nt: TGTGCCAGCAGCCTCAGGGGATCCGGGGAGCTGTTTTTT
abundance: once
v_gene: TRBV3-1/TRBV3-2
d_gene: .
j_gene: TRBJ2-2

CDR3aa: CASSLVAGREQYF
CDR3nt: TGCGCCAGCAGCTTGGTCGCGGGGAGGGAGCAGTACTTC
abundance: .
v_gene: TRBV5-1
d_gene: .
j_gene: TRBJ2-7

CDR3aa: CASTRTGALNEKLFF
CDR3nt: TGCGCCAGCACCCGGACAGGGGCCTTAAATGAAAAACTGTTTTTT
abundance: .
v_gene: TRBV5-1
d_gene: TRBD1
j_gene: TRBJ1-4

CDR3aa: CASSQALAGGADTQYF
CDR3nt: TGCGCCAGCAGCCAAGCTCTAGCGGGGGGGGCAGATACGCAGTATTTT
abundance: .
v_gene: TRBV4-1
d_gene: TRBD2
j_gene: TRBJ2-3

CDR3aa: CSASRGAHQETQYF
CDR3nt: TGCAGTGCTAGTCGCGGCGCTCACCAGGAGACCCAGTACTTC
abundance: .
v_gene: TRBV20-1
d_gene: .
j_gene: TRBJ2-5

CDR3aa: CASSSRDRAAEAFF
CDR3nt: TGTGCCAGCAGCAGCCGGGACAGGGCCGCTGAAGCTTTCTTT
abundance: .
v_gene: TRBV6-5
d_gene: TRBD1
j_gene: TRBJ1-1

CDR3aa: CASSFLGGTDTQYF
CDR3nt: TGTGCCAGCAGCTTTTTGGGCGGCACAGATACGCAGTATTTT
abundance: .
v_gene: TRBV12-1
d_gene: .
j_gene: TRBJ2-3

CDR3aa: CSVEDQVGKQYEQYF
CDR3nt: TGCAGCGTTGAAGATCAGGTTGGAAAGCAGTACGAGCAGTACTTC
abundance: .
v_gene: TRBV29-1
d_gene: .
j_gene: TRBJ2-7

CDR3aa: CASSPLRDTVGTEAFF
CDR3nt: TGTGCCAGCAGCCCCTTACGGGACACCGTTGGCACTGAAGCTTTCTTT
abundance: once
v_gene: TRBV5-6
d_gene: .
j_gene: TRBJ1-1

CDR3aa: CASSLGLAGSETQYF
CDR3nt: TGTGCCAGCAGCTTAGGACTAGCGGGATCAGAGACCCAGTACTTC
abundance: .
v_gene: TRBV7-8
d_gene: TRBD2
j_gene: TRBJ2-5

CDR3aa: CASSLLVPTGELFF
CDR3nt: TGTGCCAGCAGCCTACTAGTTCCCACCGGGGAGCTGTTTTTT
abundance: .
v_gene: TRBV28
d_gene: .
j_gene: TRBJ2-2

CDR3aa: CASAAGTGVSSYGYTF
CDR3nt: TGTGCCAGTGCCGCCGGGACAGGGGTTTCAAGCTATGGCTACACCTTC
abundance: once
v_gene: TRBV7-9
d_gene: TRBD1
j_gene: TRBJ1-2

CDR3aa: CASSQLNSDEQYF
CDR3nt: TGCGCCAGCAGCCAATTGAATTCGGACGAGCAGTACTTC
abundance: .
v_gene: TRBV4-1
d_gene: .
j_gene: TRBJ2-7

CDR3aa: CASSEVGGREETQYF
CDR3nt: TGTGCCAGCAGTGAAGTCGGGGGTAGGGAAGAGACCCAGTACTTC
abundance: few
v_gene: TRBV2
d_gene: .
j_gene: TRBJ2-5

CDR3aa: CASAGGGSYEQYF
CDR3nt: TGTGCCAGCGCGGGGGGCGGCTCCTACGAGCAGTACTTC
abundance: .
v_gene: TRBV3-1/TRBV3-2
d_gene: TRBD2
j_gene: TRBJ2-7

CDR3aa: CASSESVGGAFRYTF
CDR3nt: TGTGCCAGCAGTGAATCCGTAGGGGGCGCATTTCGGTACACCTTC
abundance: .
v_gene: TRBV25-1
d_gene: TRBD1
j_gene: TRBJ1-2

CDR3aa: CASSQDTTVGNTIYF
CDR3nt: TGTGCCAGCAGCCAAGATACCACGGTGGGAAACACCATATATTTT
abundance: .
v_gene: TRBV3-1/TRBV3-2
d_gene: .
j_gene: TRBJ1-3

CDR3aa: CASSSVGETQYF
CDR3nt: TGCGCCAGCAGCTCGGTCGGGGAGACCCAGTACTTC
abundance: once
v_gene: TRBV10-2
d_gene: .
j_gene: TRBJ2-5

CDR3aa: CASSQGSQDTQYF
CDR3nt: TGCGCCAGCAGCCAAGGTAGCCAGGATACGCAGTATTTT
abundance: .
v_gene: TRBV4-1
d_gene: .
j_gene: TRBJ2-3

CDR3aa: CASSMRAGGGTGELFF
CDR3nt: TGTGCCAGTAGTATGAGGGCAGGGGGCGGCACCGGGGAGCTGTTTTTT
abundance: .
v_gene: TRBV19
d_gene: TRBD1
j_gene: TRBJ2-2

CDR3aa: CASSEGLRQGGNYGYTF
CDR3nt: TGTGCCAGCAGTGAAGGACTCCGACAGGGGGGGAACTATGGCTACACCTTC
abundance: .
v_gene: TRBV2
d_gene: TRBD1
j_gene: TRBJ1-2

CDR3aa: CASLTGRRSPLHF
CDR3nt: TGTGCCAGCCTGACAGGGCGTCGGTCACCCCTCCACTTT
abundance: .
v_gene: TRBV6-5
d_gene: TRBD1
j_gene: TRBJ1-6